This TCR beta chain was observed in a study of spatial heterogeneity in lung cancer (dated by TCRdb to between 2018 and 2021). Describing the broader study: Beta-chain transcripts were consistently detected in greater numbers than alpha-chain transcripts, which likely reflected higher beta-chain transcript abundance. In the raw uncorrected reads, each unique combination of TCR and UMI appeared more than ten times on average. In non-small cell lung cancer, the study quantitatively compared TCR alpha and beta repertoires across several tumor regions, matched nontumor lung, and blood. TCR repertoire features were related to nonsynonymous mutation counts determined by whole-exome sequencing of tumor tissue. Both alpha and beta chains were TCR-sequenced in samples taken at surgery, namely 220 tumor regions, approximately 66 matched nontumor lung samples and about 52 PBMC samples. What the study reported, not specific to this receptor: Confirming at a functional level the hypothesis that regional TCRs recognize regional mutations was considered to require additional single-cell paired TCR alpha and beta sequencing. Ubiquitous expanded tumor TCRs were found in blood more often at tumor resection than at routine follow-up.

The library was made by 5' RACE. Data came from a NextSeq 500. The TCR library protocol attached a unique molecular identifier to each TCR cDNA molecule to allow correction of PCR and sequencing errors. Turning to the authors' computational methods: TCR identification, UMI-based error correction and CDR3 extraction were performed with Decombinator tools. TCRs above a frequency of 2 per 1,000, corresponding to the top 1% of the tumor frequency distribution, were defined as expanded. Renyi diversity was calculated using the R vegan package after each repertoire was subsampled 100 times to 5,000 TCRs. To build CDR3 similarity networks, amino acid triplet string-kernel similarity was used, and CDR3s were connected when their pairwise similarity was above 0.82. Clones were called with MiXCR by TCRdb after fastp trimmed the public reads at Q25, and only in-frame beta chains were retained. Each entry is one CDR3 protein sequence, shown with its most common DNA and genes. V and J calls and clone size were set by TCRdb, not the authors. For this sample the table gives approximately 92,000 distinct CDR3 sequences, of which about an eighth were detected only once. The ten largest account for roughly 39% of the sample.

In the paper's terms, the time point label means: sample taken at primary tumor resection. Whole RNA extracted from tumor and nontumor lung tissue, or from cryopreserved PBMC samples, was used for TCR sequencing without cell sorting. The donors were more than 60 patients from the lung TRACERx cohort who had early-stage, untreated non-small cell lung cancer. A patient was chosen for TCR sequencing only when enough RNA was available from at least two tumor regions. With regard to this clonotype: Its antigen is not yet known. Base-call qualities are not available, and no considerably larger clone is one nucleotide away.

Sample: PBMCs, taken at surgery. The receptor's source is a male donor with early-stage non-small cell lung cancer.

The nucleotide sequence is given as TGTGCCAGCAGACAGAGGGGGCAAGGGCAAGAGACCCAGTACTTC. It translates to CASRQRGQGQETQYF. The chain couples TRBV3-1 to TRBJ2-5, and 7 junctional nucleotides match TRBD1. The CDR3 measures 15 amino acids from cysteine to phenylalanine. CDR3 DNA only is kept here, 45 bases in frame from base 1. Taken from the germline V gene (reference sequence), the CDR1 and CDR2 loops are LGHDT and YNNKEL. The germline V end is reduced by 6 bases and the J end by 2 bases; junction bases left unmatched: 9.